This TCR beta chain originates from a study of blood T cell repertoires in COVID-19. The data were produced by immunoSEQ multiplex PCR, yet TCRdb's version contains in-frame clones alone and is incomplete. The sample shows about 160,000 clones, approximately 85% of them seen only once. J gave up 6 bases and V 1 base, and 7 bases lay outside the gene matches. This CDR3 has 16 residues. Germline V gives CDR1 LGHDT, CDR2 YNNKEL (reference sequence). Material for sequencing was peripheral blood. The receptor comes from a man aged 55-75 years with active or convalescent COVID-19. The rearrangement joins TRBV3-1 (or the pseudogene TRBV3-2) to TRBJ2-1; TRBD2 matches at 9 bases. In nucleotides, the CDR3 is TGTGCCAGCAGCCAAGGGCCTAGCGGGGTCTCCAATGAGCAGTTCTTC. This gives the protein CASSQGPSGVSNEQFF.